These 3 T cell receptor beta chains came from one sample sequenced in a study of blood T cell repertoires in COVID-19. The assay was immunoSEQ multiplex PCR, and TCRdb's table has in-frame clones only and misses some. The repertoire holds 150,000 to 200,000 clones, with about 89% as singletons. Sequenced sample: peripheral blood. The receptors derive from a man younger than 35 who had recovered from COVID-19.

The rearrangement links TRBV19 to TRBJ2-1; 12 nucleotides line up with TRBD2. CDR1 LNHDA and CDR2 SQIVND come from the germline V gene (reference sequence). Germline trimming cut 1 base from V and 7 bases from J; bases unmatched to any gene: 5. The CDR3 runs to 16 residues. The CDR3 sequence: CASSIGGLAGRNEQFF. The CDR3 DNA sequence: TGTGCCAGTAGTATAGGAGGACTAGCGGGAAGGAATGAGCAGTTCTTC. The full variable domain, completed using reference TRBV19 and TRBJ2-1, is DGGITQSPKYLFRKEGQNVTLSCEQNLNHDAMYWYRQDPGQGLRLIYYSQIVNDFQKGDIAEGYSVSREKKESFPLTVTSAQKNPTAFYLCASSIGGLAGRNEQFFGPGTRLTVL.

The chain recombines TRBV5-1 with TRBJ1-1; D remains unclear. The CDR3 consists of 13 residues. The V gene lost 5 bases and the J gene lost 1 base, with 9 bases spanning the gap. Germline loops: CDR1 SGHRS, CDR2 YFSETQ. The CDR3 nucleotides read TGCGCCAGCAGTAGACGGGGGAACACTGAAGCTTTCTTT. This gives the protein CASSRRGNTEAFF.

J is TRBJ1-2 and V is TRBV5-4; 9 bases fit TRBD1. Germline CDR1 SGHNT, CDR2 YYREEE (reference sequence). J lost 8 bases, V lost 0 bases, and 8 bases had no gene match. The CDR3 has 15 amino acids. The CDR3 is CASSLGTGELYGYTF. CDR3 coding DNA: TGTGCCAGCAGCTTGGGGACAGGGGAGTTGTACGGCTACACCTTC.